These T cell receptor beta chains were read from a single sample in a study of T cell repertoires in cytomegalovirus infection. Each CDR3 protein is one row after TCRdb ran MiXCR on the reads. The sample includes roughly 250,000 distinct CDR3 sequences, around an eighth of them seen just once. Sequences were obtained from PBMCs. The receptors derive from a human donor in good health (CMV status not recorded). Some clones in this sample may be carry-over from other donors' samples. Both conserved end residues are part of each CDR3. Each record gives: V gene, J gene, CDR3 protein.

V gene: TRBV19
J gene: TRBJ1-1
CDR3 protein: CVSSITGNTEAFF

V gene: TRBV5-5
J gene: TRBJ2-2
CDR3 protein: CASSLFSGPNTGELFF

V gene: TRBV7-9
J gene: TRBJ2-7
CDR3 protein: CASERGSGTYEQYF

V gene: TRBV27
J gene: TRBJ2-5
CDR3 protein: CASSPNPAETQYF

V gene: TRBV10-3
J gene: TRBJ1-5
CDR3 protein: CAIGPGNQPQHF

V gene: TRBV20-1
J gene: TRBJ1-1
CDR3 protein: CSARDTSLAARAFF

V gene: TRBV7-2
J gene: TRBJ2-7
CDR3 protein: CASSPPRGGYEQYF

V gene: TRBV6-2/TRBV6-3
J gene: TRBJ1-4
CDR3 protein: CASSPAGTGHEKLFF

V gene: TRBV6-2/TRBV6-3
J gene: TRBJ1-1
CDR3 protein: CASSYATDRNTEAFF

V gene: TRBV2
J gene: TRBJ2-7
CDR3 protein: CASRATAGGSSYEQYF

V gene: TRBV29-1
J gene: TRBJ2-3
CDR3 protein: CSVDGTRNPSDTQYF

V gene: TRBV29-1
J gene: TRBJ2-3
CDR3 protein: CSLLWASGGTGGTDTQYF

V gene: TRBV19
J gene: TRBJ2-7
CDR3 protein: CASSMGGALDEQYF

V gene: TRBV7-9
J gene: TRBJ2-7
CDR3 protein: CASSSSGVQNYEQYF

V gene: TRBV7-3
J gene: TRBJ2-3
CDR3 protein: CASSRRGGGSTDTQYF

V gene: TRBV2
J gene: TRBJ1-4
CDR3 protein: CASRSPEKLFF

V gene: TRBV28
J gene: TRBJ2-7
CDR3 protein: CASSSHFPGGEQYF

V gene: TRBV6-1
J gene: TRBJ2-7
CDR3 protein: CASRSLAGAYEQYF

V gene: TRBV2
J gene: TRBJ2-2
CDR3 protein: CASSEVDHNTGELFF

V gene: TRBV29-1
J gene: TRBJ2-5
CDR3 protein: CSVRTSGEPIETQYF

V gene: TRBV7-3
J gene: TRBJ1-1
CDR3 protein: CASSRGANTEAFF

V gene: TRBV12-3/TRBV12-4
J gene: TRBJ1-3
CDR3 protein: CASSLPGQGGNTIYF

V gene: TRBV6-1
J gene: TRBJ1-3
CDR3 protein: CASRETPESSGNTIYF

V gene: TRBV20-1
J gene: TRBJ2-4
CDR3 protein: CSARDRGAGRDIQYF

V gene: TRBV28
J gene: TRBJ2-2
CDR3 protein: CASSLHRPGELFF

V gene: TRBV7-2
J gene: TRBJ2-2
CDR3 protein: CASSTNGPGQGTGELFF

V gene: TRBV28
J gene: TRBJ2-3
CDR3 protein: CASSSPGPGGRLDTQYF

V gene: TRBV7-2
J gene: TRBJ2-5
CDR3 protein: CASSGQETQYF

V gene: TRBV7-2
J gene: TRBJ2-1
CDR3 protein: CASSLAGGTGGYNEQFF

V gene: TRBV7-2
J gene: TRBJ2-3
CDR3 protein: CASSPWGGGARDTQYF

V gene: TRBV4-3
J gene: TRBJ1-3
CDR3 protein: CASSQDSALAGNTIYF

V gene: TRBV10-2
J gene: TRBJ2-7
CDR3 protein: CASSESPGHGEQYF

V gene: TRBV5-1
J gene: TRBJ2-7
CDR3 protein: CASSLTGTPEPPYEQYF

V gene: TRBV10-3
J gene: TRBJ1-1
CDR3 protein: CAISDGTGNTEAFF

V gene: TRBV27
J gene: TRBJ2-5
CDR3 protein: CASTSLGGVAKTQYF

V gene: TRBV28
J gene: TRBJ1-1
CDR3 protein: CASSSRDRGLNTEAFF

V gene: TRBV28
J gene: TRBJ1-2
CDR3 protein: CASSSPSGQGNYGYTF

V gene: TRBV19
J gene: TRBJ2-3
CDR3 protein: CASSTRTSYSTDTQYF

V gene: TRBV11-1
J gene: TRBJ1-3
CDR3 protein: CASSFDGGPLSGNTIYF

V gene: TRBV7-2
J gene: TRBJ2-3
CDR3 protein: CASSTGASVARADTQYF

V gene: TRBV2
J gene: TRBJ1-6
CDR3 protein: CASRTVYNSPLHF

V gene: TRBV20-1
J gene: TRBJ2-7
CDR3 protein: CSARATSGRPYEQYF

V gene: TRBV7-6
J gene: TRBJ1-1
CDR3 protein: CASSLALRGGTEYMNTEAFF

V gene: TRBV7-2
J gene: TRBJ2-5
CDR3 protein: CASSQVGETQYF

V gene: TRBV7-2
J gene: TRBJ2-4
CDR3 protein: CASSLDQGSSGNIQYF

V gene: TRBV7-6
J gene: TRBJ1-6
CDR3 protein: CASSYGGLGSPLHF

V gene: TRBV5-6
J gene: TRBJ2-1
CDR3 protein: CASSLGLASNEQFF

V gene: TRBV7-2
J gene: TRBJ2-7
CDR3 protein: CASSFSGTSSYEQYF

V gene: TRBV28
J gene: TRBJ2-6
CDR3 protein: CASSLGRAWSGANVLTF

V gene: TRBV7-2
J gene: TRBJ2-7
CDR3 protein: CASSSRAGEQYF

V gene: TRBV20-1
J gene: TRBJ1-6
CDR3 protein: CSARPGDGPLHF

V gene: TRBV28
J gene: TRBJ2-2
CDR3 protein: CASSLVVVVGSNTGELFF